This T cell receptor beta chain emerged from a study of PD-1 blockade in classical Hodgkin lymphoma. Concerning this clone itself: The antigen is unknown.

Study-level findings and limits: Baseline diversity resembling that of newly diagnosed patients was seen in complete responders. Excluded were patients who started nivolumab under 1 year after ASCT, a group that had lower diversity. CD4+ TCR diversity climbed significantly by C4D1, unlike CD8+ TCR diversity. When set against healthy donors, newly diagnosed patients were reported to show lower baseline TCR diversity.

This CDR3 region has 12 residues. The V and J ends lost 7 bases and 6 bases respectively, with 12 bases between them. This table comes from immunoSEQ multiplex PCR, and its TCRdb copy is limited to in-frame clones, with some not included. The table lists around 57,000 clones, more than 75% of them singletons. Time point indicated: cycle 4 day 1 (C4D1), after less than 7 weeks of nivolumab. All the patients suffered relapse after autologous stem cell transplantation, and brentuximab vedotin exposure differed. This rearrangement joins TRBV23-1 to TRBJ1-1; unclear D gene. TRBV23-1 is an ORF; its function is uncertain. Source: peripheral blood mononuclear cells (PBMCs), taken before the fourth cycle of nivolumab. This receptor was obtained from a human donor with classical Hodgkin lymphoma. For the CDR3, the DNA is TGCGCCAGCATCCGATCTGGAGCTGAAGCTTTCTTT. It translates to CASIRSGAEAFF.